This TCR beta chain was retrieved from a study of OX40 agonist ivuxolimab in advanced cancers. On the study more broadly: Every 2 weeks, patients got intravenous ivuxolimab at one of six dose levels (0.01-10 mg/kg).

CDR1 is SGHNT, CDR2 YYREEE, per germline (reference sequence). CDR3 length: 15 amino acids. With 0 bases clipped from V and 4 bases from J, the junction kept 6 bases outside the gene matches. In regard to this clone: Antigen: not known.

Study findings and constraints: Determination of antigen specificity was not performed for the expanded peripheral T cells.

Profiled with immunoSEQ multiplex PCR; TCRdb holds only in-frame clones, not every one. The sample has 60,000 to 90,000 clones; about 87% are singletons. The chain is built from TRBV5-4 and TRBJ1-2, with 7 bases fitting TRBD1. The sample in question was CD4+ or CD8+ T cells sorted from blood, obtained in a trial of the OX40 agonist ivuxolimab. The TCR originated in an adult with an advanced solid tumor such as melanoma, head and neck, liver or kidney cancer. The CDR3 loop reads CASSLERGQLYGYTF. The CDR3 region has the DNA TGTGCCAGCAGCTTGGAGCGGGGACAGCTCTATGGCTACACCTTC.